This T cell receptor beta chain is from a study of T cell repertoires in cytomegalovirus infection. Germline V CDR1 and CDR2: SGHKS, YYEKEE (reference sequence). The ends lost 1 base at V and 5 bases at J; junction bases unmatched: 14. This CDR3 has 18 amino acids. TCRdb called the reads again in MiXCR, with one record for every CDR3 protein. This table has 700,000 to 900,000 distinct CDR3 sequences, 29% appearing once. About this clonotype: The target antigen is unknown.

The input for sequencing was cultured CD8+ T cells from PBMCs, taken from culture after CMV antigen stimulation. The chain combines TRBV5-5 with TRBJ1-1; 10 bases align to TRBD1. The receptor's source is a human donor in good health (CMV status not recorded). Some clones in this sample may be carry-over from other donors' samples. CDR3: CASSLRDRGRGVGTEAFF. The CDR3, as DNA: TGTGCCAGCAGCTTGAGGGACAGGGGCCGAGGGGTGGGTACTGAAGCTTTCTTT.